A single T cell receptor beta chain is shown here with its context. What it recognizes is unknown. Caucasian adults living in Nashville, Tennessee, provided all samples. V was clipped by 4 bases and J by 0 bases, with 15 bases between them. Germline V CDR1 and CDR2: SGHRS, YFSETQ. The CDR3 extends over 16 amino acids. These data come from a study of shared clonotypes between healthy human individuals. Scientists sequenced DNA from unsorted PBMC on ten immunoSEQ deep assay plates. Clones were read by immunoSEQ multiplex PCR, and TCRdb kept only the in-frame ones, dropping some. The sample lists fewer than 600,000 clones; about 80% were seen once. General study findings and limits: Investigators collected only blood, and repertoires in tissues likely differ.

Sequencing was done on a sample of PBMCs. The TCR was taken from a woman in her thirties or forties in good health. Some clones in this sample may be carry-over from other donors' samples. The J gene is TRBJ2-3, the V gene TRBV5-1; possible D gene TRBD2, 5 bases. The CDR3 DNA follows: TGCGCCAGCAGCCCGCTCCGGGGATGGAGCACAGATACGCAGTATTTT. Its translation is CASSPLRGWSTDTQYF.